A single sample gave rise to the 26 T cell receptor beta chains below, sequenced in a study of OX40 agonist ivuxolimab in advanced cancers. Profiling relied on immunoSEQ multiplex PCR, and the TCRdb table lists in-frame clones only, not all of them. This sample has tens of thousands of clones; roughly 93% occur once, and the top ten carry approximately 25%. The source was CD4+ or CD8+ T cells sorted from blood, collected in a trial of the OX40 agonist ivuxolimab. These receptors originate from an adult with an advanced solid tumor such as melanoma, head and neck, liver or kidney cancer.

The CDR3 nucleotides read TGTGCCAGCAACAGGGGAAGTTATTCTCAGCCCCAGCATTTT. Translation gives CASNRGSYSQPQHF. The V call is TRBV9, the J call TRBJ1-5; 7 positions agree with TRBD1. V shed 6 bases, J shed 6 bases, and the junction held 9 bases outside the gene matches. CDR1 is SGDLS and CDR2 is YYNGEE in the germline V gene. CDR3 size: 14 residues.

For the CDR3, the DNA is TGCGCCAGCAGCCTCGGGCGGGAGTCTCTCCATGAGCAGTTCTTC. This codes for CASSLGRESLHEQFF. This chain uses TRBV4-1 with TRBJ2-1; the match to TRBD2 covers 7 bases. V lost 4 bases, J lost 8 bases, and 11 bases stayed unmatched. The CDR3 runs to 15 residues. The V gene's germline CDR1 is MGHRA and CDR2 YSYEKL.

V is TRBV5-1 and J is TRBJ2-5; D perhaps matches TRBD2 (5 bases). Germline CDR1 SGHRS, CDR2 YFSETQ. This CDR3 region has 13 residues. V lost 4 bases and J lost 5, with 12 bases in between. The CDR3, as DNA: TGCGCCAGCAGCACGAGGGCTGGGGAGACCCAGTACTTC. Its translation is CASSTRAGETQYF.

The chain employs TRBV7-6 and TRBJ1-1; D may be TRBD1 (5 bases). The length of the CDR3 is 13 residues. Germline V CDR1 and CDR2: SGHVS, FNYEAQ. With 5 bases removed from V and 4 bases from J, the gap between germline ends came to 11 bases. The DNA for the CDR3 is TGTGCCAGCAGCCTCCCTGGGGGCACTGAAGCTTTCTTT. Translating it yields CASSLPGGTEAFF.

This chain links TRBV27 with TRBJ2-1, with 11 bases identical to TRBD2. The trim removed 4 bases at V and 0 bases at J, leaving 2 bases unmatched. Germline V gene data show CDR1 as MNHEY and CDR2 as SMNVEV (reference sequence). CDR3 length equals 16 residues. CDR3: CASSSGTSGSYNEQFF. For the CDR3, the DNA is TGTGCCAGCAGTTCCGGGACTAGCGGCTCCTACAATGAGCAGTTCTTC.

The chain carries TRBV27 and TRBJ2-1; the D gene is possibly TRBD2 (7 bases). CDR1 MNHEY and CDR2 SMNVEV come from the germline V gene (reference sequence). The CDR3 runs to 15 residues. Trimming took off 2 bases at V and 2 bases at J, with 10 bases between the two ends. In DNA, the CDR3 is TGTGCCAGCAGTTTAGGGGGGGCCACCTACAATGAGCAGTTCTTC. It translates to CASSLGGATYNEQFF.

The CDR3 reads CASSLTSYEQYF. The DNA of the CDR3 is TGCGCCAGCAGCTTGACCAGCTACGAGCAGTACTTC. The rearrangement uses TRBV5-1 and TRBJ2-7; D is uncertain. Per germline, CDR1 SGHRS and CDR2 YFSETQ. Between the trimmed V and J ends, which lost 1 base and 3 bases, there was a span of 5 bases. The CDR3 spans 12 residues.

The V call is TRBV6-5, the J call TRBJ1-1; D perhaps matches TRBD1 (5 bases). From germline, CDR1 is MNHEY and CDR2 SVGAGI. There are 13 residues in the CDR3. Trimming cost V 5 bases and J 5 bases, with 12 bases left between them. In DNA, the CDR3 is TGTGCCAGCAGTACTCAGGGTAGAACTGAAGCTTTCTTT. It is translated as CASSTQGRTEAFF.

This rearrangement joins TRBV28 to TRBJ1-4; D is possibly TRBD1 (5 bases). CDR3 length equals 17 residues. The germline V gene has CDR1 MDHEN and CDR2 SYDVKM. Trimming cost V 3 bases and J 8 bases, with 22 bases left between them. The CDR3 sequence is CASSFLNTQGEGEKLFF. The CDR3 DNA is TGTGCCAGCAGTTTCCTCAACACCCAGGGTGAGGGCGAAAAACTGTTTTTT. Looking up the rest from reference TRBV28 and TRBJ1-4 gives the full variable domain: DVKVTQSSRYLVKRTGEKVFLECVQDMDHENMFWYRQDPGLGLRLIYFSYDVKMKEKGDIPEGYSVSREKKERFSLILESASTNQTSMYLCASSFLNTQGEGEKLFFGSGTQLSVL.

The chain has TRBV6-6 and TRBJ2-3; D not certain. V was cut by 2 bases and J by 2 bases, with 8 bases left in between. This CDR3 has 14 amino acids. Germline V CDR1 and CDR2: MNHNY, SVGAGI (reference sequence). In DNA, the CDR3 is TGTGCCAGCAGTTACCGTGCCTACACAGATACGCAGTATTTT. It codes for CASSYRAYTDTQYF.

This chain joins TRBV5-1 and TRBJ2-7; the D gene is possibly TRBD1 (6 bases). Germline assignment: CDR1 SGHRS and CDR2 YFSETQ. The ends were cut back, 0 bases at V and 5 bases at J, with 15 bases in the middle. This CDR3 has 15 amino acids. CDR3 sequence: CASSLEGRGAHEQYF. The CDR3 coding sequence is TGCGCCAGCAGCTTGGAAGGCAGGGGTGCCCACGAGCAGTACTTC.

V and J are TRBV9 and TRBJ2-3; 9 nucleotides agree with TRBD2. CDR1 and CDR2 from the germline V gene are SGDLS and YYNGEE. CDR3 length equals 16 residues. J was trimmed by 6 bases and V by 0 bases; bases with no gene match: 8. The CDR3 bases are TGTGCCAGCAGCGTAGGGGAGCGGGAGGTCGGGGATACGCAGTATTTT. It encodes CASSVGEREVGDTQYF.

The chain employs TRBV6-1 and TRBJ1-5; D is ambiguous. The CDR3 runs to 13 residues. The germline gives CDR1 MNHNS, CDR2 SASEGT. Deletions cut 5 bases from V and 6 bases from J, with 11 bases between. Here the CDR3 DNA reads TGTGCCAGCAGTTCGGCTGCGTCTCAGCCCCAGCATTTT. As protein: CASSSAASQPQHF.

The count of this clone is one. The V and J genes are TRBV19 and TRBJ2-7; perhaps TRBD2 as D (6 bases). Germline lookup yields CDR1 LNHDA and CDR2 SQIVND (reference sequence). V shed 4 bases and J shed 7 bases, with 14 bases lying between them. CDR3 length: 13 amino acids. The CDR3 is CASSTRGLREQYF. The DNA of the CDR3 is TGTGCCAGTAGTACTCGGGGGTTGAGGGAGCAGTACTTC. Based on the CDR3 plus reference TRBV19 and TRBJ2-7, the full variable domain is DGGITQSPKYLFRKEGQNVTLSCEQNLNHDAMYWYRQDPGQGLRLIYYSQIVNDFQKGDIAEGYSVSREKKESFPLTVTSAQKNPTAFYLCASSTRGLREQYFGPGTRLTVT.

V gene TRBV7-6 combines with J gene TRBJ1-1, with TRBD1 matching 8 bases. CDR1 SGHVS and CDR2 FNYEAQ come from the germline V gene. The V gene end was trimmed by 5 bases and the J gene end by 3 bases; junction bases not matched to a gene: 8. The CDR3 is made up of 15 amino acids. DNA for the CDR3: TGTGCCAGCAGCGCGACAGGGGCAGGGCACACTGAAGCTTTCTTT. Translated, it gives CASSATGAGHTEAFF. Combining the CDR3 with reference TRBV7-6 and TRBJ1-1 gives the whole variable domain GAGVSQSPRYKVTKRGQDVALRCDPISGHVSLYWYRQALGQGPEFLTYFNYEAQQDKSGLPNDRFSAERPEGSISTLTIQRTEQRDSAMYRCASSATGAGHTEAFFGQGTRLTVV.

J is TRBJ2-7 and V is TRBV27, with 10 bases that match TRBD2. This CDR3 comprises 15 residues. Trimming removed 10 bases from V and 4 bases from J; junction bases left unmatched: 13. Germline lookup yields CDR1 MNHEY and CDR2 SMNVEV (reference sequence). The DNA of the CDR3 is TGTGCCACCGTAAACCTACTAGCGGGAAAGTACGAGCAGTACTTC. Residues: CATVNLLAGKYEQYF.

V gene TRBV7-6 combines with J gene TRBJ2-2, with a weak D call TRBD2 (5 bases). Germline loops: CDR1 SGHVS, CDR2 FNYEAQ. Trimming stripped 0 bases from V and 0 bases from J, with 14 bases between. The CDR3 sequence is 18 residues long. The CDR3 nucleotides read TGTGCCAGCAGCTTAGCAGGTTGGGTCGGGACGAACACCGGGGAGCTGTTTTTT. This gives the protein CASSLAGWVGTNTGELFF.

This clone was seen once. This CDR3 reads CASSRGGGKEKLFF. CDR3 bases: TGTGCCAGCAGCAGGGGCGGGGGGAAAGAAAAACTGTTTTTT. The chain uses TRBV6-6 and TRBJ1-4; TRBD1 might be the D (6 bases). Germline assignment: CDR1 MNHNY and CDR2 SVGAGI (reference sequence). The CDR3 sequence is 14 residues long. V was cut by 6 bases and J by 8 bases, with 16 bases left in between.

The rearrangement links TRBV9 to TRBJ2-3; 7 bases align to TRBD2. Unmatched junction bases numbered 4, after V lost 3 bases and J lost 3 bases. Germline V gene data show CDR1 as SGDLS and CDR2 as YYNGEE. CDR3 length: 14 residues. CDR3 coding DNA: TGTGCCAGCAGCGCCGCGGGAGCTACAGATACGCAGTATTTT. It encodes CASSAAGATDTQYF.

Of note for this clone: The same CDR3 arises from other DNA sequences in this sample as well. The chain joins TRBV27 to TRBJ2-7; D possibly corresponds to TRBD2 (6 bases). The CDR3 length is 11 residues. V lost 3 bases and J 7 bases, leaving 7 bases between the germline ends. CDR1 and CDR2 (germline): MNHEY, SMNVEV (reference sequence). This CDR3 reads CASSFGGEQYF. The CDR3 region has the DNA TGTGCCAGCAGTTTCGGGGGTGAGCAGTACTTC.

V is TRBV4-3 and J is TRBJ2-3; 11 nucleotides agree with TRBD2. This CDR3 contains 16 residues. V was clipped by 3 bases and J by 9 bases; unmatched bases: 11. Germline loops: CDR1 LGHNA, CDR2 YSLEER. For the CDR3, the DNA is TGCGCCAGCAGCCAGGGACTAGCGGACTTAAGGAGCACGCAGTATTTT. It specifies CASSQGLADLRSTQYF.

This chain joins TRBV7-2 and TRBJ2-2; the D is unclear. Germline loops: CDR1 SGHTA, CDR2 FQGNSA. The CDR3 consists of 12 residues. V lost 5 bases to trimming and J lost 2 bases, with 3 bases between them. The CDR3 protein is CASSTNTGELFF. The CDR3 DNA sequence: TGTGCCAGCAGCACCAACACCGGGGAGCTGTTTTTT.

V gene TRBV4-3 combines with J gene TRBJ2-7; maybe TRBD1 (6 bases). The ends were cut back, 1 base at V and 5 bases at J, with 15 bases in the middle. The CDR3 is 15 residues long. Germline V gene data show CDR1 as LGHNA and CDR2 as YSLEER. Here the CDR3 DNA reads TGCGCCAGCAGCCAAGGGGTGGGGGCTTACCACGAGCAGTACTTC. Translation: CASSQGVGAYHEQYF.

The CDR3 DNA is TGTGCCAGCAGTTCCCCCAGAGGGGGCTGGATGTACGAGCAGTACTTC. Residues: CASSSPRGGWMYEQYF. The V and J genes are TRBV6-5 and TRBJ2-7, with 7 bases that match TRBD1. The CDR3 length is 16 residues. The trim removed 4 bases at V and 4 bases at J, leaving 13 bases unmatched. Germline loops: CDR1 MNHEY, CDR2 SVGAGI.

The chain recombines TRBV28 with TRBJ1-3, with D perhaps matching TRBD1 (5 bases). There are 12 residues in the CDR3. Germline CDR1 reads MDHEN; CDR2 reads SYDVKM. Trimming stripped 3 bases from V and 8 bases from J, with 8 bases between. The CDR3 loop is CASSFGGDTIYF. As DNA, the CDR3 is TGTGCCAGCAGTTTCGGAGGGGACACCATATATTTT.

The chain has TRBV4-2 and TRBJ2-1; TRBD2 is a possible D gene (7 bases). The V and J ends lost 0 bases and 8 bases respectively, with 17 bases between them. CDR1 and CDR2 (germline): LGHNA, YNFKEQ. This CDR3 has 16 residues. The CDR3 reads CASSQEGGPPLYEQFF. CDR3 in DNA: TGTGCCAGCAGCCAAGAGGGGGGGCCCCCTTTGTATGAGCAGTTCTTC.